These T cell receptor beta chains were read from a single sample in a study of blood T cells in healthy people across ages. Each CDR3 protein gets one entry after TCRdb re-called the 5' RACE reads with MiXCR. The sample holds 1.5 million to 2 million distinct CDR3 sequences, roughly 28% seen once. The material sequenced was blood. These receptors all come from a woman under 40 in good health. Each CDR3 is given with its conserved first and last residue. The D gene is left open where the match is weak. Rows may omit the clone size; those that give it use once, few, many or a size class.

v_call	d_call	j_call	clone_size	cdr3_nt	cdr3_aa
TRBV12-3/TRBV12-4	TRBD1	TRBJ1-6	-	TGTGCCACGCGACGGGACAGGTCGGATTCACCCCTCCACTTT	CATRRDRSDSPLHF
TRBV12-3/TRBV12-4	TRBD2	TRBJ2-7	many	TGTGCCAGCACCAGGACTAGCGGAACCTACGAGCAGTACTTC	CASTRTSGTYEQYF
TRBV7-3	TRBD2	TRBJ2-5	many	TGTGCCAGCAGCTTGGGACTAGCGGGTTCAGGAGAGACCCAGTACTTC	CASSLGLAGSGETQYF
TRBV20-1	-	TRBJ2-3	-	TGCAGTGCTATACAGTTGGGGGGGGCCTTATCAGATACGCAGTATTTT	CSAIQLGGALSDTQYF
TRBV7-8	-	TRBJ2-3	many	TGTGCCAGCAGGAAGAGGGGCACCGATACGCAGTATTTT	CASRKRGTDTQYF
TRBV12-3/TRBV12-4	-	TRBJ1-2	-	TGTGCCAGCAGTCAAATGGGTCAGGGATCAGGCTACACCTTC	CASSQMGQGSGYTF
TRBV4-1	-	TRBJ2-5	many	TGCGCCAGCAGCCACAAAGCGGGTAAAGAGACCCAGTACTTC	CASSHKAGKETQYF
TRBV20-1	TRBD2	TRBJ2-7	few	TGCAGTGCTAGAGACCCCCAGGGAGCGGGGGCCCCCTACGAGCAGTACTTC	CSARDPQGAGAPYEQYF
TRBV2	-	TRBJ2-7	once	TGTGCCAGCAGGCGGGGACAGTTGCCTGTCGAGCAGTACTTC	CASRRGQLPVEQYF
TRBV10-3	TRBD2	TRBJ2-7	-	TGTGCCATCAGTGCCCAACTAGCGGGAGTCGACGAGCAGTACTTC	CAISAQLAGVDEQYF
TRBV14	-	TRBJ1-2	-	TGTGCCAGCAGCCAGGCAGGACGACGAGGCTACACCTTC	CASSQAGRRGYTF
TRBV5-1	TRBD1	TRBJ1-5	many	TGCGCCAGCAGCGACGGGACAGGCAATCAGCCCCAGCATTTT	CASSDGTGNQPQHF
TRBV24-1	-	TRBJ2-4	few	TGTGCCACCAGTGAACGAGGAGCCAAAAACATTCAGTACTTC	CATSERGAKNIQYF
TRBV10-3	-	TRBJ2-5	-	TGTGCCATCAGTGGGTTGGACCAAGAGACCCAGTACTTC	CAISGLDQETQYF
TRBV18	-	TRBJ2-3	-	TGTGCCAGCTCACCTGTGGGGGGGCCCTCTGAAGATACGCAGTATTTT	CASSPVGGPSEDTQYF
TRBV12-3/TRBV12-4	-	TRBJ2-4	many	TGTGCCAGCAGTTCGGGAGACAGAGTCAAAAACATTCAGTACTTC	CASSSGDRVKNIQYF
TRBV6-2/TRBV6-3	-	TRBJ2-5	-	TGTGCCAGCAGCCGAGGGACACAGCAAGAGACCCAGTACTTC	CASSRGTQQETQYF
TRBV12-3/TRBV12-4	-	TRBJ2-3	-	TGTGCCAGCACTCCGATGGGGTCTAGCACAGACACGCAGTATTTT	CASTPMGSSTDTQYF
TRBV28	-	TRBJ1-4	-	TGTGCCACCTTGAGACACTCACTTAATGAAAAACTGTTTTTT	CATLRHSLNEKLFF
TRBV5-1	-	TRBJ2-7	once	TGCGCCAGCGGCTGGGGGAACTCCTACGAGCAGTACTTC	CASGWGNSYEQYF
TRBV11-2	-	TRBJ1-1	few	TGTGCCAGCAGCGGGGGGCGTGTCGGCACTGAAGCTTTCTTT	CASSGGRVGTEAFF
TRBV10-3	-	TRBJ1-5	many	TGTGCCATCAGTGAGACACCTAATCAGCCCCAGCATTTT	CAISETPNQPQHF
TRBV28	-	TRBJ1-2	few	TGTGCCAGCAGTCTAGCCGGGACGGGGACCTTCGGCTACACCTTC	CASSLAGTGTFGYTF
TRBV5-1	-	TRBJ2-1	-	TGCGCCAGCAGTCAGGACGGGCTCTGGCGGGTGTTCTTC	CASSQDGLWRVFF
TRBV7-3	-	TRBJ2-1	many	TGTGCCAGCAGCTTAAACGGGCCGGCCAATGAGCAGTTCTTC	CASSLNGPANEQFF
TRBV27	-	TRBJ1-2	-	TGTGCCAGCAGTCCACGGACAGATCTCTATGGCTACACCTTC	CASSPRTDLYGYTF
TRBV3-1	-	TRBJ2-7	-	TGTGCCAGCAGCCCGGCGCAGGGGGGCCACGAGCAGTACTTC	CASSPAQGGHEQYF
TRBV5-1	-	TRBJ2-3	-	TGCGCCAGCAGGAGGGGACTGGACGGCACAGATACGCAGTATTTT	CASRRGLDGTDTQYF
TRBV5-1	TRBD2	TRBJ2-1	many	TGCGCCAGCAGCCCCTCACTAGCGGGAGTGAGGGAGCAGTTCTTC	CASSPSLAGVREQFF
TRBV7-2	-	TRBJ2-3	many	TGTGCCAGCAGCTTGACTCCCACAGATACGCAGTATTTT	CASSLTPTDTQYF
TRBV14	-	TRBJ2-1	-	TGTGCCAGCGCCACAGCTTCAACCTACAATGAGCAGTTCTTC	CASATASTYNEQFF
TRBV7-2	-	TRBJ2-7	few	TGTGCCAGCAGCTCGCTGACAGGAGGCGAGCAGTACTTC	CASSSLTGGEQYF